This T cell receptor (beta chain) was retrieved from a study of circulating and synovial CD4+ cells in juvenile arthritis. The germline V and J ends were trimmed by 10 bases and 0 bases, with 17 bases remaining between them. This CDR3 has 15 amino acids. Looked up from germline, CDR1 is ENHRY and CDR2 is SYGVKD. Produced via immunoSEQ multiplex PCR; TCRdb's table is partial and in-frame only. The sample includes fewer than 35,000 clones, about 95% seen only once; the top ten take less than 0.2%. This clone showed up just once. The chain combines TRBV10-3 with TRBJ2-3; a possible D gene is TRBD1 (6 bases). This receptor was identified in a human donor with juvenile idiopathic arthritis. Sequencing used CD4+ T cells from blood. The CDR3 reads CATRDTYASTDTQYF. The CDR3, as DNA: TGTGCCACCCGGGACACTTACGCTAGCACAGATACGCAGTATTTT.